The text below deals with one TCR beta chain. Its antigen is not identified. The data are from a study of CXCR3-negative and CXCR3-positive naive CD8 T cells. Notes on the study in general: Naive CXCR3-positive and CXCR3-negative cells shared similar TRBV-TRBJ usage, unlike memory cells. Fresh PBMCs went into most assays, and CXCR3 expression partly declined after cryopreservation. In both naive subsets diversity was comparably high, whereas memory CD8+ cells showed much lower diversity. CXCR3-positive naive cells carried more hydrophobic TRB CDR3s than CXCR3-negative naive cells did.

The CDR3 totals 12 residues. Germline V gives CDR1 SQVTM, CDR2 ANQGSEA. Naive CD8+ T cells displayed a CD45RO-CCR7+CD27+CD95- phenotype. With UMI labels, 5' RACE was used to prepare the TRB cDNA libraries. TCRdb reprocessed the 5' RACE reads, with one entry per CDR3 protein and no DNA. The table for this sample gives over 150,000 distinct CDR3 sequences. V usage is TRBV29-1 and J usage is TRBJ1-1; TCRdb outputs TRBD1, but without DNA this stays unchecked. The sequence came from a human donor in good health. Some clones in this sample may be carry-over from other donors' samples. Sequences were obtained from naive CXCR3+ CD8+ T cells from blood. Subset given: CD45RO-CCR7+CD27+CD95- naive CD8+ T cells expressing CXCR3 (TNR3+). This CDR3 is CSVEGRADEAFF.